Detailed here is one T cell receptor (beta chain). Its antigen is still unknown. The sample is drawn from a study of monozygotic twins with cystic fibrosis. Study results and caveats: V usage most resembled the co-twin in 13 of 16 pairs. Median Simpson clonality of 0.0095 suggested naive T cells predominated.

Trimming cost V 2 bases and J 4 bases, with 12 bases left between them. This CDR3 contains 15 residues. Germline lookup yields CDR1 SNHLY and CDR2 FYNNEI. Assay: immunoSEQ multiplex PCR; the TCRdb copy retains only in-frame clones and omits some. The sample carries 25,000 or so clones, less than 95% recorded once. This TCR was recovered from a girl aged 2-10 years with cystic fibrosis. This chain uses TRBV2 with TRBJ1-5; D perhaps matches TRBD1 (5 bases). The sequenced sample was blood. Here the CDR3 reads CASSERSWTNQPQHF. CDR3 in DNA: TGTGCCAGCAGTGAAAGGTCTTGGACAAATCAGCCCCAGCATTTT.